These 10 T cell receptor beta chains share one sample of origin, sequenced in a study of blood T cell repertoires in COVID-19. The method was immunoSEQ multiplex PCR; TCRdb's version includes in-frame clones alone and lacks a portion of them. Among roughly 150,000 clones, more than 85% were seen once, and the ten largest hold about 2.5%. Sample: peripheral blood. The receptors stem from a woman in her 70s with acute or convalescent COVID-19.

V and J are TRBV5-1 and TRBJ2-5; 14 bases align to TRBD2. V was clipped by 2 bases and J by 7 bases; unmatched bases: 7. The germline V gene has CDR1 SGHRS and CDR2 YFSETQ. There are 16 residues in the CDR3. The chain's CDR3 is CASSLPGLAGVGTQYF. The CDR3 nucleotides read TGCGCCAGCAGCTTACCGGGACTAGCGGGGGTCGGGACCCAGTACTTC.

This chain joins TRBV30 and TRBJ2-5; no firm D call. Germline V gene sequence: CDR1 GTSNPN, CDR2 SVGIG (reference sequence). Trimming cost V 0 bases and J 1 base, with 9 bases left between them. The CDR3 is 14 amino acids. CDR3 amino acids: CAWSVLKPQETQYF. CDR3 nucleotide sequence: TGTGCCTGGAGTGTACTAAAACCCCAAGAGACCCAGTACTTC.

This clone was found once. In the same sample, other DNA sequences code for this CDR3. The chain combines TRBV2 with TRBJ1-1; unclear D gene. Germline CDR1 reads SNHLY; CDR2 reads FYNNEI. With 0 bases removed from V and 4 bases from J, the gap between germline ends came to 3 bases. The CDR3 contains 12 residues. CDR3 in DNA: TGTGCCAGCAGTGAAGCCGGCACTGAAGCTTTCTTT. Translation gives CASSEAGTEAFF.

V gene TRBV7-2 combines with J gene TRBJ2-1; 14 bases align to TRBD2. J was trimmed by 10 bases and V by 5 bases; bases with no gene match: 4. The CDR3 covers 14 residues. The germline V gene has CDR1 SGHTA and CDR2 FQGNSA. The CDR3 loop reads CASSKTSGGVEQFF. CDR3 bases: TGTGCCAGCAGCAAGACTAGCGGGGGGGTGGAGCAGTTCTTC.

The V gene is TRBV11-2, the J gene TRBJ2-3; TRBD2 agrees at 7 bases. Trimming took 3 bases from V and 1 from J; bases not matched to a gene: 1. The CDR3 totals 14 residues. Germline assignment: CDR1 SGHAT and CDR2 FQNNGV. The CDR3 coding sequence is TGTGCCAGCAGCTTTGGGGGGGGCACAGATACGCAGTATTTT. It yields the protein CASSFGGGTDTQYF.

CDR3 protein: CASSSVRGDLFGYTF. CDR3 sequence (DNA): TGTGCCAGCAGTTCGGTCAGGGGGGACCTATTTGGCTACACCTTC. The V gene is TRBV28, the J gene TRBJ1-2, with TRBD1 matching 7 bases. This CDR3 region has 15 residues. V shed 4 bases and J 7 bases; nucleotides not matched to a gene: 12. Germline V gene data show CDR1 as MDHEN and CDR2 as SYDVKM.

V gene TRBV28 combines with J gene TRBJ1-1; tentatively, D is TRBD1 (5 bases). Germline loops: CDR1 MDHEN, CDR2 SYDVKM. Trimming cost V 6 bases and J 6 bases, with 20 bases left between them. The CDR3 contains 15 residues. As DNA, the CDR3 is TGTGCCAGCAGCCCTTCCCTCGGGGGGTATGCTGAAGCTTTCTTT. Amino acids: CASSPSLGGYAEAFF.

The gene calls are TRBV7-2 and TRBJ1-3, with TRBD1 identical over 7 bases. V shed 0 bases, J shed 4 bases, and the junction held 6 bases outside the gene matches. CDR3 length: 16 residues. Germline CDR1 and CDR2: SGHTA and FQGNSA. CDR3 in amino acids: CASSLAGTGAGNTIYF. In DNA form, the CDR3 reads TGTGCCAGCAGCTTAGCCGGTACAGGGGCCGGAAACACCATATATTTT.

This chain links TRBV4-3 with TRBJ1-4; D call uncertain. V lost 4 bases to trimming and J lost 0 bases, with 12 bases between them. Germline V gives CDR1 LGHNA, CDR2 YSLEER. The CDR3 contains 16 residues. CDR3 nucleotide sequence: TGCGCCAGCAGCCGTGGGAGGGCCCCAACTAATGAAAAACTGTTTTTT. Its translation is CASSRGRAPTNEKLFF.

This chain's CDR3 is CAWSGSGVRTQYF. The CDR3 DNA follows: TGTGCCTGGAGTGGGAGCGGGGTGAGGACCCAGTACTTC. The chain combines TRBV30 with TRBJ2-5; 7 nucleotides line up with TRBD2. The CDR3 extends over 13 amino acids. With V trimmed by 1 base and J by 7 bases, 6 bases remained unmatched. The V gene's germline CDR1 is GTSNPN and CDR2 SVGIG (reference sequence).